This T cell receptor beta chain was sequenced for a study of blood T cells in healthy people across ages. It was with a sample-barcoded 5' primer and a J-beta primer mix that a second PCR of roughly 7 to 12 cycles was run. TCRdb reprocessed the 5' RACE reads with MiXCR, giving one entry per CDR3 protein. Altogether about 680,000 distinct CDR3 sequences are present, roughly 49% being singletons, with the ten largest covering around 32%. Germline V lookup: CDR1 SGHTA, CDR2 FQGNSA. V was cut by 2 bases and J by 11 bases, with 24 bases left in between. The CDR3 loop spans 16 amino acids. The amount of total RNA extracted per sample was at least 5 micrograms. The sample holds one count of this clonotype.

The source material was blood. This receptor was obtained from a woman in her sixties in good health. V usage is TRBV7-2 and J usage is TRBJ2-5; D may be TRBD1 (6 bases). The CDR3 region has the DNA TGTGCCAGCAGCTTATGGGACACGAGCTCCTACAATGAGCAGTACTTC. Translation gives CASSLWDTSSYNEQYF. Drawing the rest from reference TRBV7-2 and TRBJ2-5, the complete variable domain is GAGVSQSPSNKVTEKGKDVELRCDPISGHTALYWYRQSLGQGLEFLIYFQGNSAPDKSGLPSDRFSAERTGGSVSTLTIQRTQQEDSAVYLCASSLWDTSSYNEQYFGPGTRLLVL.